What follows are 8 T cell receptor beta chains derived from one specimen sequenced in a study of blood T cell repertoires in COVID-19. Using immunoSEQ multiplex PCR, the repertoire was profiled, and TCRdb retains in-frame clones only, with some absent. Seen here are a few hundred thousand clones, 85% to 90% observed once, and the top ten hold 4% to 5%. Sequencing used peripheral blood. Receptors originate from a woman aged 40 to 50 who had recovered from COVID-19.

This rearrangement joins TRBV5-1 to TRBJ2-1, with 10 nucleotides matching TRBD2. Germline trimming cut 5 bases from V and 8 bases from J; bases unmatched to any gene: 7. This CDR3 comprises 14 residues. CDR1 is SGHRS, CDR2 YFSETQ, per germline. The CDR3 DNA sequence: TGCGCCAGCAGACATGGGACTAGCGACGATGAGCAGTTCTTC. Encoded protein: CASRHGTSDDEQFF.

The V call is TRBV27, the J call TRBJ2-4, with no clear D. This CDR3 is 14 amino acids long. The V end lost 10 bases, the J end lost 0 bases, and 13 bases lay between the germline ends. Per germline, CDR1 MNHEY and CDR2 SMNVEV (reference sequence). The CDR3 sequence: CATRHSLAKNIQYF. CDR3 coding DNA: TGTGCCACCCGACATTCCTTAGCCAAAAACATTCAGTACTTC.

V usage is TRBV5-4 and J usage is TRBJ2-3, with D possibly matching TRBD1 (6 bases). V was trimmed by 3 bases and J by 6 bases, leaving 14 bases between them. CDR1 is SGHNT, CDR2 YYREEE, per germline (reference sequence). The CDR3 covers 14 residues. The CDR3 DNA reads TGTGCCAGCAGCTGGGCGCACAGGGACGATACGCAGTATTTT. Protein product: CASSWAHRDDTQYF.

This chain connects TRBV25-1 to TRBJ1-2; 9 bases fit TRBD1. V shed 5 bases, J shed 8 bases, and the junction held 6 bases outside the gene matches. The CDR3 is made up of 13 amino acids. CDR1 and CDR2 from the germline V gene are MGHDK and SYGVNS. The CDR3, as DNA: TGTGCCAGCAGTTTACAGGGGGCGAGAGGCTACACCTTC. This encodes CASSLQGARGYTF.

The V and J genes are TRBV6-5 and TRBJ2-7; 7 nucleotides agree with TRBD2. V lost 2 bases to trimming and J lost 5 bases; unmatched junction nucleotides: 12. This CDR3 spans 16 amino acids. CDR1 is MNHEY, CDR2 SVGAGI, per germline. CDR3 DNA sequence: TGTGCCAGCAGTTACACCGTCGGGGGGAAACAGAACGAGCAGTACTTC. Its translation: CASSYTVGGKQNEQYF.

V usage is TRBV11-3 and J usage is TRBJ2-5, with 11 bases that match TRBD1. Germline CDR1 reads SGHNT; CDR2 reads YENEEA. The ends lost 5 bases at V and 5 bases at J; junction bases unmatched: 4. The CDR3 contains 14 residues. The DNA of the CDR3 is TGTGCCAGCAGCATTGGGACAGGGGGTGAGACCCAGTACTTC. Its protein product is CASSIGTGGETQYF.

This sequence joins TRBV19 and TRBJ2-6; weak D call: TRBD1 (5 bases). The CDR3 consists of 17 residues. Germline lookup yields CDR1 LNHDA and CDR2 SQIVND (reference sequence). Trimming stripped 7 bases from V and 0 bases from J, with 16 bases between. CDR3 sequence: CASNIMDTASGANVLTF. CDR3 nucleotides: TGTGCCAGTAATATCATGGACACCGCCTCTGGGGCCAACGTCCTGACTTTC.

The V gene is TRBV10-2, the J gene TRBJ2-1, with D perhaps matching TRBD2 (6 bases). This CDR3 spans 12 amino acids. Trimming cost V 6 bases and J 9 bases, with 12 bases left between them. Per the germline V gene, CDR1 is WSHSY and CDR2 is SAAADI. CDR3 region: CASRTSNSEQFF. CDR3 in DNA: TGCGCCAGCAGGACTAGTAATAGTGAGCAGTTCTTC.